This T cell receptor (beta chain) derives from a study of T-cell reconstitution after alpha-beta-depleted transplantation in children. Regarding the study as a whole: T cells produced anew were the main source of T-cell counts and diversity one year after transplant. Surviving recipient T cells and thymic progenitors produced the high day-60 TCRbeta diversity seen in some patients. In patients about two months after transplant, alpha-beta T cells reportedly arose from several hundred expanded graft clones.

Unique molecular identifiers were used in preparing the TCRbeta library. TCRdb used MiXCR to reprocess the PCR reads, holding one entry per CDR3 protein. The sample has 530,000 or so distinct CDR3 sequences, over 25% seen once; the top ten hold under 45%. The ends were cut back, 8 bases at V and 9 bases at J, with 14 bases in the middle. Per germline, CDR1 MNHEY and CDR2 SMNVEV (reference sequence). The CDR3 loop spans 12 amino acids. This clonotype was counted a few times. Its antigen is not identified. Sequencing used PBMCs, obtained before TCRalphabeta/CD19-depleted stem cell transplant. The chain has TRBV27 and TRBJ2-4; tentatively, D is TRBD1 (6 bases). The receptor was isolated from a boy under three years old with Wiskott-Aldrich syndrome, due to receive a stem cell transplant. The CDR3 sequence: CASGRGFGIQYF. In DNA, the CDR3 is TGTGCCAGCGGCAGGGGATTTGGCATTCAGTACTTC.